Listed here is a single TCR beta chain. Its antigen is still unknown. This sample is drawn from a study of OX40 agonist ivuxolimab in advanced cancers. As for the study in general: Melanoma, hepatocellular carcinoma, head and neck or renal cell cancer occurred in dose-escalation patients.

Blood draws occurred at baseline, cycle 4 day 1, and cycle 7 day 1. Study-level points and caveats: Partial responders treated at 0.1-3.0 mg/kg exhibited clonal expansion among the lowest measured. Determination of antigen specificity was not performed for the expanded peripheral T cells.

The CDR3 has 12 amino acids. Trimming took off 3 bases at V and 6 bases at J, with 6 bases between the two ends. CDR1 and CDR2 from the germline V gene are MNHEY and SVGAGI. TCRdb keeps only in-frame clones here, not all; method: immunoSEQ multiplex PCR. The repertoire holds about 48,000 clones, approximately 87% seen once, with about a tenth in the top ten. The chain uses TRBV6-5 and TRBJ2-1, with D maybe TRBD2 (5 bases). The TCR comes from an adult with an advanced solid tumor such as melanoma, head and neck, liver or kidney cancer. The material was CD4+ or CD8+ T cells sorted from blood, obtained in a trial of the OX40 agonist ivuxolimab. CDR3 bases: TGTGCCAGCAGTTATGAGGGCAATGAGCAGTTCTTC. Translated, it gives CASSYEGNEQFF.